Below, 17 T cell receptor beta chains from the same sample are listed, as sequenced in a study of CXCR3-negative and CXCR3-positive naive CD8 T cells. TRB cDNA libraries were made by UMI-labeled 5' RACE. TCRdb reprocessed the 5' RACE reads and keeps a single row for each CDR3 protein, giving no DNA. This repertoire includes about 38,000 distinct CDR3 sequences. Sequencing was carried out using memory CD8+ T cells from blood. These receptors were collected from a human donor in good health. Some clones in this sample may be carry-over from other donors' samples.

The genes are TRBV28 and TRBJ1-6; TCRdb selects TRBD1, and the lack of DNA leaves this call unchecked. Germline loops: CDR1 MDHEN, CDR2 SYDVKM. The CDR3 loop spans 20 amino acids. CDR3 residues: CASSVETGPFTFSYNSPLHF. Using reference TRBV28 and TRBJ1-6 for the parts outside the CDR3, the full variable domain is DVKVTQSSRYLVKRTGEKVFLECVQDMDHENMFWYRQDPGLGLRLIYFSYDVKMKEKGDIPEGYSVSREKKERFSLILESASTNQTSMYLCASSVETGPFTFSYNSPLHFGNGTRLTVT.

The rearrangement links TRBV20-1 to TRBJ2-1; lacking DNA, the TRBD1 call made by TCRdb goes unchecked. Germline CDR1 and CDR2: DFQATT and SNEGSKA (reference sequence). The CDR3 covers 17 residues. The CDR3 protein is CSARAEAGTGVYNEQFF.

The chain combines TRBV20-1 with TRBJ2-7; TCRdb's assignment of TRBD1 cannot be checked, as there is no DNA. Germline V gene data show CDR1 as DFQATT and CDR2 as SNEGSKA (reference sequence). The CDR3 sequence is 14 residues long. CDR3 region: CSATPLGAGDEQYF.

The CDR3 loop reads CASSSHMNEQFF. The chain joins TRBV6-5 to TRBJ2-1. Germline V CDR1 and CDR2: MNHEY, SVGAGI. The CDR3 loop spans 12 amino acids.

The V call is TRBV4-1, the J call TRBJ1-1. CDR1 and CDR2 (germline): MGHRA, YSYEKL. The CDR3 extends over 13 amino acids. This chain's CDR3 is CASSQAQDTEAFF.

V is TRBV12-3 or TRBV12-4 and J is TRBJ1-6; TCRdb's D call, TRBD1, is unchecked because there is no DNA. This CDR3 is 16 amino acids long. The CDR3 reads CASGTGAKGDNSPLHF.

The rearrangement joins TRBV29-1 to TRBJ2-7; lacking DNA, the TRBD1 call made by TCRdb goes unchecked. In germline, CDR1 is SQVTM, CDR2 ANQGSEA. CDR3 length: 16 residues. This CDR3 reads CSVELRERGTPYEQYF.

The chain links TRBV28 to TRBJ2-7; lacking DNA, the TRBD1 call made by TCRdb goes unchecked. The CDR3 extends over 14 amino acids. Germline CDR1 MDHEN, CDR2 SYDVKM. CDR3: CASIRTGGAYEQYF.

This chain connects TRBV6-5 to TRBJ2-4; TCRdb calls TRBD1, which cannot be checked without DNA. The CDR3 runs to 15 residues. The V gene's germline CDR1 is MNHEY and CDR2 SVGAGI. CDR3 sequence: CASSYSGGSKNIQYF.

The genes are TRBV4-1 and TRBJ1-2; the D call of TRBD1 rests on TCRdb alone, since no DNA is present to check it. From germline, CDR1 is MGHRA and CDR2 YSYEKL. This CDR3 spans 14 amino acids. The CDR3 loop reads CASSQGTGPYGYTF.

The chain carries TRBV27 and TRBJ2-7; absent DNA, TCRdb's TRBD1 call cannot be checked. Germline V gene sequence: CDR1 MNHEY, CDR2 SMNVEV (reference sequence). The CDR3 is 12 residues long. CDR3 residues: CASSDNAYEQYF.

The gene calls are TRBV29-1 and TRBJ2-3; TCRdb's D gene call, TRBD2, goes unchecked for lack of DNA. The germline V gene has CDR1 SQVTM and CDR2 ANQGSEA. This CDR3 has 15 amino acids. The CDR3 reads CSAETLAGVGDTQYF.

The chain has TRBV10-3 and TRBJ1-1; TCRdb returns TRBD1, unconfirmable since there is no DNA. The CDR3 is 12 residues long. CDR1 and CDR2 from the germline V gene are ENHRY and SYGVKD. The CDR3 reads CAISEGGSEAFF.

This chain uses TRBV12-3 or TRBV12-4 with TRBJ2-7; TCRdb calls TRBD1, which cannot be checked without DNA. CDR3 size: 15 residues. The CDR3 here is CASSLDQGFYYEQYF.

This chain uses TRBV28 with TRBJ2-3; TCRdb returns TRBD1, unconfirmable since there is no DNA. Germline V lookup: CDR1 MDHEN, CDR2 SYDVKM. The CDR3 length is 14 residues. The CDR3 protein is CASSLGVSWDTQYF.

This chain connects TRBV7-9 to TRBJ2-7; TCRdb's D call, TRBD1, is unchecked because there is no DNA. Germline CDR1 SEHNR, CDR2 FQNEAQ (reference sequence). There are 15 residues in the CDR3. CDR3: CASSFGRGGSYEQYF.

J is TRBJ2-5 and V is TRBV11-2; TCRdb lists TRBD2, though no DNA is available to test this call. The CDR3 extends over 16 amino acids. Germline loops: CDR1 SGHAT, CDR2 FQNNGV. The CDR3 sequence: CASSLPAGGYQETQYF.